This T cell receptor (beta chain) was found in a study of cytomegalovirus exposure and HLA in healthy donors (dated by TCRdb to about 2017). Notes on the research overall: According to an earlier analysis of 587 of the donors, some 180 million T cells yielded 117 million unique TCR beta sequences and around 280 Gb of sequence data. An early release covering 550 to 700 HLA-typed donors comprised about 300 gigabases of sequencing data and around 86 million unique TCR sequences. The genetic ancestry cluster associated with self-reported Caucasian donors included about four fifths of the 398 genotyped donors. The study aimed to test whether cataloging public T cell receptors could reveal signatures of past pathogen exposure. The study profiled the T cell repertoires of 550 to 700 subjects by immunosequencing and related them to cytomegalovirus serostatus. A separate validation cohort of 100 to 150 different subjects was used in addition to the approximately 670-subject first cohort. The study combined high-throughput TCR immunosequencing, statistical association of individual TCRs with disease status, and machine learning to predict cytomegalovirus infection status. In a later analysis, previously published TCR beta repertoires from 500 to 750 donors were re-analyzed and high-resolution HLA genotyping was added so that TCR occurrence patterns could be studied. Rather than drawing on any new phenotypic data, the later analysis identified candidate immune exposures from TCR beta sequences and the way those sequences occurred across donors. To decide whether each TCR beta V gene segment behaved as functional or pseudogenic, an earlier analysis of approximately 590 of the donors relied on high-throughput TCR beta sequencing. Donor age, sex, ethnicity and CMV serostatus were collected together with the repertoire data. A later genetic analysis took genome-wide SNP genotypes for about 55% of the 666 donors and used that subset as a discovery cohort. Every repertoire in the discovery cohort had been generated on one and the same sequencing platform. HLA typing covered class I and class II loci at four-digit resolution. Typing coverage varied by locus: roughly 629-630 donors for A, B, C, DRB1 and DQB1; approximately 520 for DQA1; around 610 for DPA1; roughly 450 for DPB1. Roughly 5 DR-DQ haplotypes were treated as single units for association and clustering because of strong linkage in the cohort. Among some 400 genotyped donors of the cohort, an average of roughly 240,000 unique TCR beta nucleotide sequences were sequenced per donor, roughly 18% of them non-productive.

The cohort was made up of 500 to 850 healthy bone marrow donors. At the time of sampling, all cohort members were nominally healthy, though unrecorded immune exposures were likely present. The donor tested CMV seronegative, placing the donor among the roughly 400 seronegative members of the cohort. Every donor gave a peripheral blood sample, and the peripheral blood mononuclear cells from that sample were used for TCR beta sequencing. Genomic DNA was extracted from the blood cell samples with the Qiagen DNeasy Blood Extraction Kit. The receptor library was made with the immunoSEQ multiplex PCR assay. For the multiplex PCR, a mixture combining 60 forward primers for TCR Vbeta segments and 13 reverse primers for TCR Jbeta segments was used. Amplification of the CDR3 region of rearranged TCR beta genes was performed with a multiplex PCR assay on genomic DNA. Amplified TCR beta libraries were sequenced as 87-base-pair reads on the Illumina HiSeq System. The study's own analysis went as follows. Across the roughly 670 repertoires, a later analysis counted some 80 million unique TCR beta chains, around 11 million of which were shared by at least two donors. Raw reads were error-corrected and collapsed into unique sequences with a nearest-neighbor algorithm that merged closely related sequences to remove PCR and sequencing errors. V, D and J gene segments were assigned by aligning CDR3 sequences to IMGT reference sequences. For a sequence to be retained, a match of at least six nucleotides to both a V gene segment and a J gene segment was required. A rearrangement was called productive if the CDR3 had no stop codons and remained in frame with V and J, and every other rearrangement was called non-productive. Following IMGT convention, CDR3 was defined as the stretch from the second conserved V-encoded cysteine up to the conserved J-encoded phenylalanine. The earlier analysis of about 590 of the donors excluded sequences that lacked an unambiguous match to a single V gene segment. In an earlier analysis of several hundred of the donors, V segments were called functional above 56.7% productive rearrangements and were called segregating when the between-donor standard deviation exceeded 5%. A statistical classification framework was built to diagnose cytomegalovirus status from the catalog of TCR beta chain sequences. V and J gene assignment, in a later analysis, came from comparing TCR nucleotide sequences with IMGT/GENE-DB human TR gene sequences. Using the TCRdist pipeline, a later analysis assigned CDR3 sequences along with most-parsimonious VDJ recombination scenarios. A later analysis defined each TCR beta chain by its CDR3 amino acid sequence plus V-gene family, and excluded reads lacking a unique V-gene family. A later analysis removed nearly 600 highly shared, low-generation-probability nucleotide sequences to deal with suspected cross-contamination and a sequencing artifact. In a later analysis, a clonal expansion index for each public chain was calculated from normalized within-repertoire ranks of inferred template counts. A later analysis computed generation probabilities with a VDJ recombination model fitted to out-of-frame rearrangements, and checked the results against IGoR. A later analysis scored TCR-TCR, TCR-HLA and TCR-CMV co-occurrence with hypergeometric tests, applying a repertoire-size bias correction to TCR pairs. False discovery rates were estimated in a later analysis by permuting HLA or CMV assignments 20 times. A later analysis grouped co-occurring TCRs with DBSCAN, adding TCRdist sequence similarity when clustering within HLA-allele-positive subsets. For co-occurrence clustering, repertoires with fewer than 30,000 or more than 120,000 public chains were excluded, along with 4 to 6 repertoires with anomalous nucleotide sharing. In its TCRdb copy, this immuneACCESS table keeps in-frame sequences only and misses some clones. Where compared with another copy, unresolved V genes explain less than half of these, and the others have no known cause. V and J calls and clone size are given by that table; D and trimming were obtained from the DNA. This sample gives around 120,000 clones in total; 80% to 85% of them show up just once. The leading ten clones occupy about 3.9% of the sample.

Beyond this particular receptor, the publication reports: Because counts were too low, 15 or so rarely observed V segments, including chromosome 9 orphons, were excluded from the earlier analysis of around 640 of the donors. A later analysis associated about 18,000 TCR beta sequences with specific HLA alleles at a false discovery rate of 0.05. Because the 87-base-pair reads could not distinguish some IMGT-functional V segments, including TRBV6-2 and TRBV6-3, those segments were excluded. While some public TCRs were present in many individuals, most TCR sequences turned up only very rarely across donors. Presence/absence analyses assumed roughly uniform sequencing depth across donors, an assumption that may not hold. A further reported finding was that TCR beta sequences accurately predicted the HLA-A and HLA-B alleles for most subjects in the first cohort. Because HLA typing was unavailable for some donors at each locus, only the typed subset was used in association tests. The classifier was reported to diagnose cytomegalovirus status with high specificity and sensitivity in both the original and validation cohorts. Compared with equally common non-associated chains, HLA-associated TCR beta chains in a later analysis were more clonally expanded and had lower generation probabilities. A later genetic analysis associated a missense DCLRE1C variant with V-gene and J-gene trimming of TCR beta chains, and an independent cohort replicated the association. In an earlier analysis of 587 of the donors, most TCR beta V segments appeared in productive rearrangements about 87% or about 30% of the time, broadly matching IMGT annotations. The only immune exposure information available for the cohort was CMV serostatus. According to a later analysis, most CMV-associated TCR beta chains appeared to be HLA-restricted, and the HLA associations seemed to be driven largely by CMV exposure. In a later analysis, the rate of TCR association differed among HLA loci, with DRB1 alleles having the most associated TCRs and HLA-C alleles having the fewest. Correlated functional status among segregating V segments might be attributable to linkage disequilibrium, but an unknown experimental factor could not be ruled out. A later analysis reported that several top co-occurrence clusters appeared linked to parvovirus B19, influenza, CMV and Epstein-Barr virus. Only TCR beta chains were sequenced in this cohort, and the absence of alpha or paired-chain data limited detectable features. The authors suggested that the approach could potentially be generalized to other disease states and immunological phenotypes. A cluster of highly shared sequence variants was judged likely to represent a technical artifact of the sequencing pipeline. In the study, 150 to 200 TCR beta chains were listed as associated with cytomegalovirus. In a later genetic analysis, fewer N-insertions in productive TCRs were reported among donors in an Asian-associated ancestry cluster than the roughly 700-donor mean. In vitro tests confirmed that three of the cytomegalovirus-associated TCR beta chains recognize cytomegalovirus antigens. Strong co-occurrence of HLA alleles, especially DR and DQ, made assigning TCR associations to individual alleles difficult.

On this clone itself: Its antigen remains unidentified. Base qualities were left out, and no much larger clone turns up one base away.

The CDR3 covers 14 residues, taking in both the cysteine and the phenylalanine. The read is trimmed to its CDR3 DNA, 42 bases read in frame from base 1. The germline V gene supplies CDR1 SNHLY and CDR2 FYNNEI. Deletion took 6 bases off V and 0 bases off J, with a span of 10 bases between the germline ends. The V and J genes are TRBV2 and TRBJ2-3; TRBD1 could be the D gene, as 6 bases match. The clonotype originates from a woman between 25 and 40 years old in good health and CMV-seronegative. The specimen sequenced was PBMCs. CDR3 region: CASSRDISTDTQYF. The sequenced DNA is TGTGCCAGCAGCCGGGACATAAGCACAGATACGCAGTATTTT.